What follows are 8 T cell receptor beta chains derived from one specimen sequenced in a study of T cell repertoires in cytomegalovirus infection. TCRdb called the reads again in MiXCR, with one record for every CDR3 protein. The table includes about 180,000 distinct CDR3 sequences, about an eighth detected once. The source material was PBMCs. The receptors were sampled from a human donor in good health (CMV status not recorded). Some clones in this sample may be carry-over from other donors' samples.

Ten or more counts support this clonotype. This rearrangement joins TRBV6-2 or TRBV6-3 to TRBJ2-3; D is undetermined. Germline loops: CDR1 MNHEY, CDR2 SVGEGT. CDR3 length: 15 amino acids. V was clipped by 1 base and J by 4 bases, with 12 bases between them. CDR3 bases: TGTGCCAGCAGTTACTTCGGGTTTTCCCCAGATACGCAGTATTTT. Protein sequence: CASSYFGFSPDTQYF.

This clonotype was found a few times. The DNA of the CDR3 is TGTGCCAGCAGTGAAAGAAGGCAGGGCAAGCAGTACTTC. This sequence encodes CASSERRQGKQYF. The chain uses TRBV25-1 and TRBJ2-7; a possible D gene is TRBD1 (5 bases). Trimming left V 2 bases short and J 8 bases short, with 13 bases between. There are 13 residues in the CDR3. In germline, CDR1 is MGHDK, CDR2 SYGVNS.

CDR3 nucleotide sequence: TGCGCCAGCAGCCAAGAGCAGGACCTAAATGAAAAACTGTTTTTT. This encodes CASSQEQDLNEKLFF. The chain has TRBV4-1 and TRBJ1-4; no definite D call. This CDR3 contains 15 residues. Germline CDR1 reads MGHRA; CDR2 reads YSYEKL. Trimming stripped 0 bases from V and 5 bases from J, with 10 bases between.

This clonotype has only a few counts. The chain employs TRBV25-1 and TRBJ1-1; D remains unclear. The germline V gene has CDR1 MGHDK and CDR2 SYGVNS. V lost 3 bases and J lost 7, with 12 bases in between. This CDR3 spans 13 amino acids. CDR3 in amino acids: CASSDSQRSEAFF. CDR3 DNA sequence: TGTGCCAGCAGTGATTCCCAGAGGAGTGAAGCTTTCTTT.

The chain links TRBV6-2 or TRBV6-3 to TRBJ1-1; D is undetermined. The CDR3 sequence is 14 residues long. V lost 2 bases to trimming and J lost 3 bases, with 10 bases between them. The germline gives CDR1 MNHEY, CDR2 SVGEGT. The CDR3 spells CASSYLLGDTEAFF. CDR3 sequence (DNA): TGTGCCAGCAGTTACCTTTTGGGAGACACTGAAGCTTTCTTT.

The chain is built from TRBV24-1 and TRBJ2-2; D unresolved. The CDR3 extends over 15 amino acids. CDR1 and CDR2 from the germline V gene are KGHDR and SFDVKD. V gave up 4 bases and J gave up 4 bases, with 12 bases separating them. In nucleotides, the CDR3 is TGTGCCACCAGTGACACTCCTTTGATCACCGGGGAGCTGTTTTTT. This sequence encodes CATSDTPLITGELFF.

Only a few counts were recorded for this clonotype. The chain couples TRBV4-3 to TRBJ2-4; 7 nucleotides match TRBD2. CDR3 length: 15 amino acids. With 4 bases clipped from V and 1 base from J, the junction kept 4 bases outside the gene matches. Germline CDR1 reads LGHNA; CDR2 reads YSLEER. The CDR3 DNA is TGCGCCAGCAGCCGCCAACTAGCGGCCAAAAACATTCAGTACTTC. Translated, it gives CASSRQLAAKNIQYF.

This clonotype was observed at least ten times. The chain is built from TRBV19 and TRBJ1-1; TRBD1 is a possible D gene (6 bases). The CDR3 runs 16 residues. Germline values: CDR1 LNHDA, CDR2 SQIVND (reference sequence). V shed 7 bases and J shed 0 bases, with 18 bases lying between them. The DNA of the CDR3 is TGTGCCAGTAATACACCCGCAGGGGTTATGAACACTGAAGCTTTCTTT. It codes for CASNTPAGVMNTEAFF.